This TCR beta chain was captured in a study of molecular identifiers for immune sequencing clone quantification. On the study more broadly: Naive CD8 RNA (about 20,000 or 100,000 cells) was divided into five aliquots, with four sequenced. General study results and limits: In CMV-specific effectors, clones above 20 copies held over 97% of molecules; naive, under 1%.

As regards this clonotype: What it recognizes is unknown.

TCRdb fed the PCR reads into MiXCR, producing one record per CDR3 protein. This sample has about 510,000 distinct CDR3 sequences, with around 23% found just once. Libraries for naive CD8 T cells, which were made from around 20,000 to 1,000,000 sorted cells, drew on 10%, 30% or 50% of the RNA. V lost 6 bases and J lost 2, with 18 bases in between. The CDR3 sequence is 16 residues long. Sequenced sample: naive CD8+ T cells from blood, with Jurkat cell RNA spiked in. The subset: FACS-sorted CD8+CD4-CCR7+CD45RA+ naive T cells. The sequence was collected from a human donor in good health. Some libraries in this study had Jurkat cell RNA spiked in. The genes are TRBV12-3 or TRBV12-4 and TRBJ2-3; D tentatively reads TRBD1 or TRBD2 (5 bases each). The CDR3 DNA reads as TGTGCCAGCAGAACCGGGACCCACGGTCACACAGATACGCAGTATTTT. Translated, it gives CASRTGTHGHTDTQYF.